Described below is a single TCR beta chain sequence and its context. V gave up 5 bases and J gave up 2 bases, with 16 bases separating them. Germline lookup yields CDR1 DFQATT and CDR2 SNEGSKA (reference sequence). The CDR3 runs 14 residues. The entry originates in a study of blood T cells in healthy people across ages. It was with a sample-barcoded 5' primer and a J-beta primer mix that a second PCR of roughly 7 to 12 cycles was run. From each sample, at least 3 million paired-end reads containing CDR3 were obtained. Via MiXCR, TCRdb re-called the 5' RACE reads, giving one row per CDR3 protein. The profile shows 1.5 million to 2 million distinct CDR3 sequences, roughly 49% of them singletons. Russia was home to the donors, healthy Caucasian individuals aged roughly 6 to 95. Isolation yielded PBMCs, at least 6 million per sample, in every case.

Sequencing was carried out using blood. The chain recombines TRBV20-1 with TRBJ2-7; perhaps TRBD1 as D (5 bases). The clonotype was recovered from a woman aged 40 to 49 in good health. For the CDR3, the DNA is TGCAGTGCTGGGTCAGGTAGGGGAACCTACGAGCAGTACTTC. Amino acid sequence: CSAGSGRGTYEQYF.